This T cell receptor beta chain was obtained from a study of cytomegalovirus exposure and HLA in healthy donors. Whole-study results and caveats: HLA-A and HLA-B allele assignments for most subjects were reportedly predicted accurately using TCR beta sequences. There were about 160 TCR beta chains listed as cytomegalovirus-associated. Common viral pathogens (according to a later analysis) appeared linked to several of the most significant clusters.

In the case of this clone: Its specificity is not known.

V gave up 2 bases and J gave up 3 bases; unmatched junction bases: 7. This CDR3 spans 16 amino acids. Germline V lookup: CDR1 SGHAT, CDR2 FQNNGV. Primers: 60 Vbeta forward and 13 Jbeta reverse. Assay: immunoSEQ multiplex PCR; the TCRdb copy retains only in-frame clones and omits some. The table lists around 130,000 clones, more than 65% of them singletons. The material sequenced was PBMCs. This chain connects TRBV11-2 to TRBJ2-1, with 7 bases identical to TRBD2. The receptor's source is a woman aged 18-30 years in good health and CMV-seropositive. The CDR3 DNA sequence: TGTGCCAGCAGCTTATATGGGGGGGGGAACTACAATGAGCAGTTCTTC. Translated: CASSLYGGGNYNEQFF.